The count of the clone carrying this T cell receptor (beta chain) is one. Random hexamers were used to reverse transcribe an amount of about 0.45 to 1 ug RNA. In TCRdb, the immunoSEQ multiplex PCR reads were re-called with MiXCR into one record per CDR3 protein. The profile covers about 150,000 distinct CDR3 sequences, with approximately 93% appearing a single time and over 0.08% taken by the ten largest. The data belong to a study of CD8 T cells in Susac syndrome. This TCR came from a human donor with multiple sclerosis. Sample: CD4+ T cells from PBMCs.

The CDR3 nucleotides read TGTGCCAGCAGTGATGTGGGCACACAAGAGACCCAGTACTTC. Its translation is CASSDVGTQETQYF. The rearrangement joins TRBV25-1 to TRBJ2-5; D unclear. Germline CDR1 MGHDK, CDR2 SYGVNS. V lost 3 bases to trimming and J lost 2 bases, with 10 bases between them. CDR3 length equals 14 residues.